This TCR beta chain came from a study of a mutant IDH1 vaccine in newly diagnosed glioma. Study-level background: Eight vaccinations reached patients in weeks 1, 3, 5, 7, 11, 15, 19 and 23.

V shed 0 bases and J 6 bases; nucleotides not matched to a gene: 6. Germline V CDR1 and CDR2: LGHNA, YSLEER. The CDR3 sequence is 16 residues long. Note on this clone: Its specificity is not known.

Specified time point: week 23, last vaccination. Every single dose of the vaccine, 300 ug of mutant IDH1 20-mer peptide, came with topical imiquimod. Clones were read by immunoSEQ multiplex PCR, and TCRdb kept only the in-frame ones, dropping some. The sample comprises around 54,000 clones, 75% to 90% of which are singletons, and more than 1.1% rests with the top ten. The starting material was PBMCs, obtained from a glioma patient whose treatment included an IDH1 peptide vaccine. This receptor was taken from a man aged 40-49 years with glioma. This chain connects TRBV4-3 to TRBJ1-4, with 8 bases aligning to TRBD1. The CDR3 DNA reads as TGCGCCAGCAGCCAAGATCTTCAGGGGGCGGATGAAAAACTGTTTTTT. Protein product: CASSQDLQGADEKLFF.